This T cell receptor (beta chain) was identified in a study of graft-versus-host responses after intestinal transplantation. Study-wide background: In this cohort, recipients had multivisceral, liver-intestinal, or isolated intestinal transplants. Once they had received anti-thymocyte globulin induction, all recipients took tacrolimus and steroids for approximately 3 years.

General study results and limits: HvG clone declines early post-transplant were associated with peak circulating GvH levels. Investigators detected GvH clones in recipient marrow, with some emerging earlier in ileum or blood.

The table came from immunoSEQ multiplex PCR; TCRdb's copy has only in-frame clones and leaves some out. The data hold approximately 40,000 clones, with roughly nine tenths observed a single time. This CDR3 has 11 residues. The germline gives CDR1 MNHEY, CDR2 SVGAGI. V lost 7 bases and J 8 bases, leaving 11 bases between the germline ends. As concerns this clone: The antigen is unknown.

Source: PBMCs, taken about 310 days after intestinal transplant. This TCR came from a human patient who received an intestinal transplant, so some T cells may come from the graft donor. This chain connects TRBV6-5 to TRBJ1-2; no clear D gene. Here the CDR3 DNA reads TGTGCCAGCACCAGCGGGCCCGGCTACACCTTC. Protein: CASTSGPGYTF.